The 4 T cell receptor beta chains in this list originate from one sample, sequenced in a study of regulatory and conventional T cells in RAG deficiency. Genomic DNA came from blood regulatory T cells gated CD4+ CD25-high CD127-low. TCRdb's copy holds only in-frame clones and misses some; the assay was immunoSEQ multiplex PCR. The sample lists tens of thousands of clones, approximately 90% seen once, with approximately 0.8% in the top ten. The same sample was also used in a study of regulatory T cells. That work contributes: Primers: 52 TRBV forward and 13 TRBJ reverse.

The sequenced material came from Tregs sorted from blood. These receptors came from a human donor in good health.

The V and J genes are TRBV7-3 and TRBJ2-5; 8 nucleotides agree with TRBD2. Trimming removed 6 bases from V and 7 bases from J; junction bases left unmatched: 7. The CDR3 extends over 13 amino acids. Germline CDR1 reads SGHTA; CDR2 reads FQGTGA. In DNA, the CDR3 is TGTGCCAGCAGTAAAAGCGGGGGTGGGACCCAGTACTTC. Amino acids: CASSKSGGGTQYF.

CDR3 nucleotides: TGTGCCAGCAGCCCCGACCGCTACGAGCAGTACTTC. The encoded protein is CASSPDRYEQYF. The chain carries TRBV7-8 and TRBJ2-7; D remains unclear. The V and J ends lost 5 bases and 3 bases respectively, with 8 bases between them. The germline V gene encodes CDR1 SGHVS and CDR2 FQNEAQ. The CDR3 is 12 residues long.

This clone was observed once. J is TRBJ2-2 and V is TRBV5-1; D is ambiguous. Trimming took 0 bases from V and 2 from J, leaving 5 bases between them. Looked up from germline, CDR1 is SGHRS and CDR2 is YFSETQ. This CDR3 is 14 amino acids long. The CDR3 DNA is TGCGCCAGCAGCTTGGCCTTAAACACCGGGGAGCTGTTTTTT. As protein: CASSLALNTGELFF.

The chain joins TRBV10-2 to TRBJ2-3; no firm D call. This CDR3 comprises 13 residues. V gave up 7 bases and J gave up 3 bases, with 11 bases separating them. The germline gives CDR1 WSHSY, CDR2 SAAADI. The CDR3 coding sequence is TGCGCCAGCACTAACTTCGGGACAGATACGCAGTATTTT. It specifies CASTNFGTDTQYF.